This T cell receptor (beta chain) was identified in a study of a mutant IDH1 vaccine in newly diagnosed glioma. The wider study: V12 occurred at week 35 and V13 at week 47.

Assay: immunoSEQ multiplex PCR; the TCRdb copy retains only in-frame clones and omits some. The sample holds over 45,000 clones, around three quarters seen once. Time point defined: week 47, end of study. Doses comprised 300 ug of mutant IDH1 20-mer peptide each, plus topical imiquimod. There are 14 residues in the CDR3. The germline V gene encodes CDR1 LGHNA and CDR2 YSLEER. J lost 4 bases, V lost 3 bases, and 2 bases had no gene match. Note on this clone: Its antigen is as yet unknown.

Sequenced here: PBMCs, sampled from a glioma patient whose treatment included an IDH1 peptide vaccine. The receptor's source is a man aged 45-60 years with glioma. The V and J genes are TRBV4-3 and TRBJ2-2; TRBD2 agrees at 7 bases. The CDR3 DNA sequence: TGCGCCAGCAGCCACAGGGAGGGCACCGGGGAGCTGTTTTTT. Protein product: CASSHREGTGELFF.